The 16 T cell receptor beta chains given below trace back to one sample, sequenced in a study of shared clonotypes between healthy human individuals. Clones were read by immunoSEQ multiplex PCR, and TCRdb kept only the in-frame ones, dropping some. This table has about 710,000 clones, 55% to 75% appearing once. The specimen sequenced was memory CD4+ T cells sorted from blood. Subset described: CD45RA-negative fraction. The receptors were gathered from a woman in her twenties or thirties in good health.

The chain combines TRBV6-1 with TRBJ2-1; 7 nucleotides match TRBD2. J was trimmed by 1 base and V by 4 bases; bases with no gene match: 4. CDR1 is MNHNS and CDR2 is SASEGT in the germline V gene. The CDR3 has 15 residues. CDR3 sequence: CASSAQGGSYNEQFF. The CDR3 coding sequence is TGTGCCAGCAGTGCCCAGGGAGGGTCCTACAATGAGCAGTTCTTC.

This clone showed up just a few times. The V call is TRBV19, the J call TRBJ1-1; D is unclear. CDR1 is LNHDA and CDR2 is SQIVND in the germline V gene (reference sequence). The CDR3 has 14 amino acids. V lost 6 bases and J lost 4, with 15 bases in between. CDR3 residues: CASRWERGGTEAFF. The DNA for the CDR3 is TGTGCCAGTAGATGGGAAAGAGGCGGCACTGAAGCTTTCTTT.

The chain is built from TRBV11-2 and TRBJ2-1, with a tentative D call TRBD2 (6 bases). The CDR3 is made up of 15 amino acids. Germline lookup yields CDR1 SGHAT and CDR2 FQNNGV. Trimming left V 1 base short and J 7 bases short, with 14 bases between. The CDR3, as DNA: TGTGCCAGCAGCTTAGGGAGGGGTGTACTAAATGAGCAGTTCTTC. Translation gives CASSLGRGVLNEQFF.

CDR3 sequence: CASRLCGTDQNTEAFF. CDR3 bases: TGTGCCAGCAGGTTATGTGGAACAGACCAAAACACTGAAGCTTTCTTT. The chain recombines TRBV6-4 with TRBJ1-1; D ambiguous. CDR1 and CDR2 (germline): MRHNA, SNTAGT. Trimming took off 6 bases at V and 2 bases at J, with 19 bases between the two ends. The CDR3 length is 16 residues.

The CDR3 sequence is CASSQQKTGQDEQFF. The CDR3 coding sequence is TGTGCCAGCAGCCAACAGAAGACAGGGCAGGATGAGCAGTTCTTC. The chain links TRBV4-2 to TRBJ2-1, with TRBD1 matching 7 bases. The germline CDR1 and CDR2 sequences are LGHNA and YNFKEQ. This CDR3 is 15 amino acids long. Trimming cost V 2 bases and J 8 bases; bases outside gene matches: 9.

This clone has only one observation. The chain recombines TRBV5-1 with TRBJ2-2; TRBD2 matches 8 bases. This CDR3 has 15 residues. V trimming: 3 bases; J trimming: 0 bases; junction bases outside the gene matches: 1. Germline CDR1 is SGHRS and CDR2 is YFSETQ. The DNA of the CDR3 is TGCGCCAGCAGCTCTAGCGGGCCGAACACCGGGGAGCTGTTTTTT. Translation gives CASSSSGPNTGELFF.

This clone appeared a single time. The chain combines TRBV5-1 with TRBJ2-5; 11 bases fit TRBD2. In germline, CDR1 is SGHRS, CDR2 YFSETQ. The CDR3 covers 17 residues. Trimming took 2 bases from V and 4 from J; bases not matched to a gene: 10. In DNA form, the CDR3 reads TGCGCCAGCAGCTTACAGGGGACTAGCGGTATTTCAGAGACCCAGTACTTC. Translation gives CASSLQGTSGISETQYF. Based on the CDR3 plus reference TRBV5-1 and TRBJ2-5, the full variable domain is KAGVTQTPRYLIKTRGQQVTLSCSPISGHRSVSWYQQTPGQGLQFLFEYFSETQRNKGNFPGRFSGRQFSNSRSEMNVSTLELGDSALYLCASSLQGTSGISETQYFGPGTRLLVL.

The gene calls are TRBV25-1 and TRBJ2-2; the D is unclear. The length of the CDR3 is 12 residues. Germline lookup yields CDR1 MGHDK and CDR2 SYGVNS. V lost 7 bases to trimming and J lost 7 bases, with 10 bases between them. CDR3 region: CASTGFHGELFF. The CDR3 coding sequence is TGTGCCAGCACTGGGTTCCACGGGGAGCTGTTTTTT.

The V gene is TRBV6-5, the J gene TRBJ2-1; tentatively, D is TRBD1 (5 bases). Germline V gene lookup returns CDR1 MNHEY and CDR2 SVGAGI. The CDR3 covers 13 residues. V was shortened by 8 bases and J by 3 bases, with 11 bases between the two germline ends. The CDR3 sequence is CASWQGNYNEQFF. The DNA for the CDR3 is TGTGCCAGCTGGCAGGGAAACTACAATGAGCAGTTCTTC.

This clone was seen a handful of times. The gene calls are TRBV6-5 and TRBJ2-5; D not resolved. V lost 0 bases and J 0 bases, leaving 11 bases between the germline ends. Per germline, CDR1 MNHEY and CDR2 SVGAGI. The CDR3 is 16 residues long. Here the CDR3 reads CASSYSFAHNQETQYF. CDR3 nucleotides: TGTGCCAGCAGTTACTCCTTCGCACATAACCAAGAGACCCAGTACTTC.

The J gene is TRBJ1-3, the V gene TRBV7-8; D remains ambiguous. Germline lookup yields CDR1 SGHVS and CDR2 FQNEAQ. V lost 5 bases and J lost 4, with 15 bases in between. CDR3 size: 15 residues. The CDR3 sequence is CASSPRPEGGNTIYF. The CDR3 DNA reads as TGTGCCAGCAGCCCGCGGCCGGAAGGCGGAAACACCATATATTTT.

In this sample, this clone turned up once. This sequence joins TRBV6-1 and TRBJ1-1; perhaps TRBD1 as D (6 bases). This CDR3 contains 20 residues. V lost 3 bases, J lost 3 bases, and 29 bases lay in between. Germline loops: CDR1 MNHNS, CDR2 SASEGT. The CDR3 sequence is CASSEGLQYRVPSGDTEAFF. CDR3 nucleotide sequence: TGTGCCAGCAGTGAGGGGCTCCAGTACAGGGTACCGAGTGGAGACACTGAAGCTTTCTTT.

The gene calls are TRBV18 and TRBJ1-2; D is uncertain. CDR3 length equals 14 residues. Germline V gene lookup returns CDR1 KGHSH and CDR2 LQKENI. V was shortened by 6 bases and J by 8 bases, with 19 bases between the two germline ends. CDR3 sequence reads: CASSTQEGIVGYTF. CDR3 DNA sequence: TGTGCCAGCTCTACTCAAGAGGGTATAGTAGGCTACACCTTC.

This chain joins TRBV2 and TRBJ2-7, with unresolved D. The CDR3 is 13 amino acids. Trimming removed 1 base at V and 3 bases at J, with 7 bases between. CDR1 and CDR2 from the germline V gene are SNHLY and FYNNEI. CDR3 DNA sequence: TGTGCCAGCAGTGAAGGACCAAGCTACGAGCAGTACTTC. This sequence encodes CASSEGPSYEQYF.

CDR3 residues: CASSVAGGQRETQYF. CDR3 DNA sequence: TGTGCCAGCAGCGTAGCCGGGGGTCAGCGGGAGACCCAGTACTTC. The chain recombines TRBV9 with TRBJ2-5; tentative D call: TRBD2 (6 bases). Germline V gene sequence: CDR1 SGDLS, CDR2 YYNGEE. V was pared by 0 bases and J by 5 bases, with 14 bases between. This CDR3 comprises 15 residues.

CDR3 loop: CASSSGQGTGYTF. CDR3 coding DNA: TGTGCCAGCAGCTCGGGACAGGGGACAGGTTACACCTTC. V usage is TRBV7-6 and J usage is TRBJ1-2; 10 nucleotides match TRBD1. Unmatched junction bases numbered 7, after V lost 4 bases and J lost 11 bases. Per the germline V gene, CDR1 is SGHVS and CDR2 is FNYEAQ. The CDR3 spans 13 residues. The full variable domain, completed using reference TRBV7-6 and TRBJ1-2, is GAGVSQSPRYKVTKRGQDVALRCDPISGHVSLYWYRQALGQGPEFLTYFNYEAQQDKSGLPNDRFSAERPEGSISTLTIQRTEQRDSAMYRCASSSGQGTGYTFGSGTRLTVV.